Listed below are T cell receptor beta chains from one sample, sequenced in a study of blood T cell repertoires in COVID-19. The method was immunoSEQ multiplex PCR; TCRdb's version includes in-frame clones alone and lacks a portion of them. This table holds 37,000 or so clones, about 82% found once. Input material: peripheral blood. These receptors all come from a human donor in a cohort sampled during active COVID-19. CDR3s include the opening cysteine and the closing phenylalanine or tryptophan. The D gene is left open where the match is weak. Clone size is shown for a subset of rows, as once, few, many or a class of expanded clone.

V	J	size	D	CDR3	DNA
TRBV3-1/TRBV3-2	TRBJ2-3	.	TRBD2	CASSHTSGGTDTQYF	TGTGCCAGCAGCCATACTAGCGGGGGCACAGATACGCAGTATTTT
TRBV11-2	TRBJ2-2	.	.	CASSSETGELFF	TGTGCCAGCAGCTCCGAGACCGGGGAGCTGTTTTTT
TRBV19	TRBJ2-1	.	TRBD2	CASSLLAGGYNEQFF	TGTGCCAGTAGTCTACTAGCGGGGGGCTACAATGAGCAGTTCTTC
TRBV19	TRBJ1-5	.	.	CASTIIPGRTNQPQHF	TGTGCCAGTACTATCATTCCAGGGAGGACCAATCAGCCCCAGCATTTT
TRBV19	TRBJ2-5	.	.	CATLPPRRIQETQYF	TGTGCCACCCTTCCTCCAAGGCGGATACAAGAGACCCAGTACTTC
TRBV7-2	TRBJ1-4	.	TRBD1	CASSSGDRTTNEKLFF	TGTGCCAGCAGCTCTGGGGACAGAACAACTAATGAAAAACTGTTTTTT
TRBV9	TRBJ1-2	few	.	CASSPGGGERYYGYTF	TGTGCCAGCAGCCCTGGGGGGGGCGAGAGGTACTATGGCTACACCTTC
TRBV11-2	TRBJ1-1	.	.	CASSLNPGTNTEAFF	TGTGCCAGCAGCCTCAATCCGGGTACGAACACTGAAGCTTTCTTT
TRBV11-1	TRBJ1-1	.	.	CASSLTTAGAFF	TGTGCCAGCAGCCTAACGACAGCCGGCGCTTTCTTT
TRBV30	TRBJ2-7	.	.	CAWSDTYEQYF	TGTGCCTGGAGTGATACCTACGAGCAGTACTTC
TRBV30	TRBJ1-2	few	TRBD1	CAWSPGTGLVYGYTF	TGTGCCTGGAGTCCTGGGACAGGGCTTGTCTATGGCTACACCTTC
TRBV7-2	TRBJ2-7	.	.	CASSFGGGNSYEQYF	TGTGCCAGCAGCTTCGGCGGGGGCAACTCCTACGAGCAGTACTTC
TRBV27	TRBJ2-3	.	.	CASSPFSHTDTQYF	TGTGCCAGCAGTCCATTCTCACACACAGATACGCAGTATTTT
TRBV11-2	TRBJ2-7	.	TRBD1	CASSPIRRDRGISYEQYF	TGTGCCAGCAGCCCCATTAGGCGGGACAGGGGTATTTCCTACGAGCAGTACTTC
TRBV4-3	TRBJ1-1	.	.	CASSQEAQGIPDTSF	TGCGCCAGCAGCCAAGAGGCACAGGGTATCCCCGATACCTCATTT
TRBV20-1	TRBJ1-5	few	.	CSASLGDRQPQHF	TGCAGTGCTAGTCTCGGGGATCGGCAGCCCCAGCATTTT
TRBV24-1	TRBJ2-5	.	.	CATSDPGTPEETQYF	TGTGCCACCAGTGATCCAGGGACTCCCGAAGAGACCCAGTACTTC
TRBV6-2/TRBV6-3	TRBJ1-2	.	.	CASSQGRRWYYGYTF	TGTGCCAGCAGTCAAGGACGGAGGTGGTACTATGGCTACACCTTC
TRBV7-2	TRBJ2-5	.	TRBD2	CASSQGLAGPRAQYF	TGTGCCAGCAGCCAAGGACTAGCGGGACCGAGGGCCCAGTACTTC
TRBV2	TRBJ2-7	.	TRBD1	CASKVGQLSYEQYF	TGTGCCAGCAAGGTGGGACAGCTATCCTACGAGCAGTACTTC
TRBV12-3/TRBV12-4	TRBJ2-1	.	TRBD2	CASSLAGDNEQFF	TGTGCCAGCAGCCTAGCGGGGGACAATGAGCAGTTCTTC
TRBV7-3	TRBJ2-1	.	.	CASSPGGAYNEQFF	TGTGCCAGCAGCCCCGGGGGTGCTTACAATGAGCAGTTCTTC
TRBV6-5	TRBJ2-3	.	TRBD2	CASSYMRGSTDTQYF	TGTGCCAGCAGTTACATGCGGGGGTCCACAGATACGCAGTATTTT
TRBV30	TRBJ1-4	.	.	CAWSPGRHDNEKLFF	TGTGCCTGGAGCCCAGGCCGACATGATAATGAAAAACTGTTTTTT
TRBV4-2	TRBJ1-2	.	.	CASSQEPGNNYGYTF	TGTGCCAGCAGCCAAGAGCCAGGGAATAACTATGGCTACACCTTC
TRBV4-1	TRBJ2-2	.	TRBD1	CASSPGQGRNTGELFF	TGCGCCAGCAGCCCAGGACAGGGGAGGAACACCGGGGAGCTGTTTTTT
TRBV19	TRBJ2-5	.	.	CASSTGPEGIQETQYF	TGTGCCAGTAGTACGGGCCCGGAGGGAATACAAGAGACCCAGTACTTC
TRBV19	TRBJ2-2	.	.	CASRRGFDTGELFF	TGTGCCAGTAGAAGGGGCTTTGACACCGGGGAGCTGTTTTTT
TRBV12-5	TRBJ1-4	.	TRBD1	CASGLVLSGQGVTNEKLFF	TGTGCTAGTGGTTTGGTACTGTCGGGACAGGGGGTCACTAATGAAAAACTGTTTTTT
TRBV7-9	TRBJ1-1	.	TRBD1	CASSRDRIEAFF	TGTGCCAGCAGCCGGGACAGGATAGAAGCTTTCTTT
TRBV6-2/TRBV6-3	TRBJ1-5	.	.	CASSTRGSGVRNQPQHF	TGTGCCAGCAGTACCCGCGGGTCAGGGGTTCGCAATCAGCCCCAGCATTTT
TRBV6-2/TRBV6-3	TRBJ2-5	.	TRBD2	CASSYSRRGGRETQYF	TGTGCCAGCAGTTACTCGAGACGGGGGGGCCGGGAGACCCAGTACTTC
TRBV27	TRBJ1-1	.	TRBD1	CASSLYRGLTEAFF	TGTGCCAGCAGTTTATACAGGGGTTTAACTGAAGCTTTCTTT
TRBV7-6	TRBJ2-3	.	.	CASSFSTGTDTQYF	TGTGCCAGCAGCTTCTCGACTGGCACAGATACGCAGTATTTT
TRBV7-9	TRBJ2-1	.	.	CASSQPLGFYEQFF	TGTGCCAGCAGCCAGCCCCTCGGGTTCTATGAGCAGTTCTTC
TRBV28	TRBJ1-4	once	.	CASSSTVGNEKLFF	TGTGCCAGCAGTTCGACAGTGGGGAATGAAAAACTGTTTTTT
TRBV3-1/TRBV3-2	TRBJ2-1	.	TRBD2	CASSQPGGAGNEQFF	TGTGCCAGCAGCCAACCCGGGGGGGCGGGCAATGAGCAGTTCTTC
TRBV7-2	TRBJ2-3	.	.	CASSLFRADGDTQYF	TGTGCCAGCAGCTTATTCAGGGCCGACGGCGATACGCAGTATTTT
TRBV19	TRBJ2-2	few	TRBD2	CASGTSGGVTGELFF	TGTGCCAGTGGGACTAGCGGGGGGGTCACCGGGGAGCTGTTTTTT
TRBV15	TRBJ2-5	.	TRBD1	CATSRGPGTGLETQYF	TGTGCCACCAGCAGAGGCCCCGGGACAGGGCTCGAGACCCAGTACTTC
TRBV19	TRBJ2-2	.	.	CASSIILANTGELFF	TGTGCCAGTAGTATTATACTAGCAAACACCGGGGAGCTGTTTTTT
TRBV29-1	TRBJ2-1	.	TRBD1	CSVTPGQGAHEQFF	TGCAGCGTTACCCCGGGACAGGGGGCACATGAGCAGTTCTTC
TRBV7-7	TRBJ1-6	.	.	CASSLGTDNSPLHF	TGTGCTAGCAGCCTCGGGACTGACAATTCACCCCTCCACTTT